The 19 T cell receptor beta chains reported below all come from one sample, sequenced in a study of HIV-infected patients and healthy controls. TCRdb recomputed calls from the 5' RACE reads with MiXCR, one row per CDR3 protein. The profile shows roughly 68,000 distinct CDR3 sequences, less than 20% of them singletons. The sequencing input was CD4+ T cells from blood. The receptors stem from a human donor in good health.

CDR3 bases: TGTGCCAGCAGTGCTTCACTAGCGGGATTATACGAGCAGTACTTC. It encodes CASSASLAGLYEQYF. The chain couples TRBV25-1 to TRBJ2-7; 10 bases are a match to TRBD2. From germline, CDR1 is MGHDK and CDR2 SYGVNS. The V gene end was trimmed by 4 bases and the J gene end by 4 bases; junction bases not matched to a gene: 7. CDR3 length: 15 amino acids.

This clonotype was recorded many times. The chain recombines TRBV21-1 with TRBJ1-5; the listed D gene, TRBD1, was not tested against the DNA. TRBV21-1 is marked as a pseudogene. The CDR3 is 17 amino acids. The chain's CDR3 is CASRPAGGLYSNQPQHF. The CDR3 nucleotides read TGTGCCAGCAGACCGGCTGGGGGCCTATATAGCAATCAGCCCCAGCATTTT.

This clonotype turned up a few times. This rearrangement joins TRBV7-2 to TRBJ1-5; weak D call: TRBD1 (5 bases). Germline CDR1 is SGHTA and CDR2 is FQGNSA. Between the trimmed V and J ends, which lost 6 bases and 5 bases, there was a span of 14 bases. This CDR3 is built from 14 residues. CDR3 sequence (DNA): TGTGCCAGCAGTTACTACGGAGGGGATCAGCCCCAGCATTTT. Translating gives CASSYYGGDQPQHF.

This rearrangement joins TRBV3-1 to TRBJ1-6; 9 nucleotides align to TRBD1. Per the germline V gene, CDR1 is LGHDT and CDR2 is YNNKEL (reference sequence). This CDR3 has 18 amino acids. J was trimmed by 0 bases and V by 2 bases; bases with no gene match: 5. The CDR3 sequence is CASSQKGDRVSYNSPLHF. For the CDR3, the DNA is TGTGCCAGCAGCCAAAAAGGGGACAGGGTCTCCTATAATTCACCCCTCCACTTT.

CDR3 DNA sequence: TGTGCCAGCAGCCCACGAGCTACTGAAGCTTTCTTT. This sequence encodes CASSPRATEAFF. The gene calls are TRBV7-9 and TRBJ1-1; D is ambiguous. Trimming cost V 5 bases and J 5 bases, with 9 bases left between them. From germline, CDR1 is SEHNR and CDR2 FQNEAQ (reference sequence). This CDR3 comprises 12 residues.

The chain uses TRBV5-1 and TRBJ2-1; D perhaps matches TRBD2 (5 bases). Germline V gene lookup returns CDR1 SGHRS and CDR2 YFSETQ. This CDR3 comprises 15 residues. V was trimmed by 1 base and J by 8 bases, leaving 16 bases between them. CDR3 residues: CASSLYGRTEDEQFF. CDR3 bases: TGCGCCAGCAGCTTGTATGGGCGGACGGAGGATGAGCAGTTCTTC. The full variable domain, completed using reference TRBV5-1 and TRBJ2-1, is KAGVTQTPRYLIKTRGQQVTLSCSPISGHRSVSWYQQTPGQGLQFLFEYFSETQRNKGNFPGRFSGRQFSNSRSEMNVSTLELGDSALYLCASSLYGRTEDEQFFGPGTRLTVL.

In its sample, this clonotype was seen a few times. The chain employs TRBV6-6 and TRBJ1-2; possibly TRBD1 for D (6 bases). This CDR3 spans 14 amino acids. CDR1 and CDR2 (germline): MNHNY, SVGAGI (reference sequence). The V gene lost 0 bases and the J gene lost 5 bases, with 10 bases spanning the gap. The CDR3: CASSYSRTDYGYTF. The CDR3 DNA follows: TGTGCCAGCAGTTACTCGCGGACAGATTATGGCTACACCTTC.

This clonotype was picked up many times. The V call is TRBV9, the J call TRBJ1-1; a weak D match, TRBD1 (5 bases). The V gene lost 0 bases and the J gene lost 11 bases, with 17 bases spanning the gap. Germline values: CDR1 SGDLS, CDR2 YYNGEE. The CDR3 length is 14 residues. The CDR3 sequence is CASSVGSGTGGAFF. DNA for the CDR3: TGTGCCAGCAGCGTAGGATCAGGGACCGGAGGGGCTTTCTTT. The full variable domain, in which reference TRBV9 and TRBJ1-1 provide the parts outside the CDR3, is DSGVTQTPKHLITATGQRVTLRCSPRSGDLSVYWYQQSLDQGLQFLIQYYNGEERAKGNILERFSAQQFPDLHSELNLSSLELGDSALYFCASSVGSGTGGAFFGQGTRLTVV.

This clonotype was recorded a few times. As DNA, the CDR3 is TGTGCCAGCAGCCAAGATGTCGGGGTGCGATCCGGGGAGCTGTTTTTT. Its protein product is CASSQDVGVRSGELFF. The chain is built from TRBV3-1 and TRBJ2-2; tentatively, D is TRBD2 (5 bases). V shed 0 bases and J shed 6 bases, with 14 bases lying between them. Germline loops: CDR1 LGHDT, CDR2 YNNKEL (reference sequence). The CDR3 loop spans 16 amino acids. The full variable domain, rest sourced from reference TRBV3-1 and TRBJ2-2, is DTAVSQTPKYLVTQMGNDKSIKCEQNLGHDTMYWYKQDSKKFLKIMFSYNNKELIINETVPNRFSPKSPDKAHLNLHINSLELGDSAVYFCASSQDVGVRSGELFFGEGSRLTVL.

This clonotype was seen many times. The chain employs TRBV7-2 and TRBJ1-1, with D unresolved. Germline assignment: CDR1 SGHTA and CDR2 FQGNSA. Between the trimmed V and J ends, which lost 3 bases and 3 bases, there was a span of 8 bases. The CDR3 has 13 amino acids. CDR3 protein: CASSLIGDTEAFF. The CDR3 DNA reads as TGTGCCAGCAGCTTGATCGGGGACACTGAAGCTTTCTTT.

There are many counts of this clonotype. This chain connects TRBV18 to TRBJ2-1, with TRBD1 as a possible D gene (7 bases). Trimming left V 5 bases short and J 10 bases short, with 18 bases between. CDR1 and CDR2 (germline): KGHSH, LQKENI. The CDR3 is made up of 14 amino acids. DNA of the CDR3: TGTGCCAGCTCAAGACAGGGAGGTGAAGTGGAGCAGTTCTTC. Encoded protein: CASSRQGGEVEQFF.

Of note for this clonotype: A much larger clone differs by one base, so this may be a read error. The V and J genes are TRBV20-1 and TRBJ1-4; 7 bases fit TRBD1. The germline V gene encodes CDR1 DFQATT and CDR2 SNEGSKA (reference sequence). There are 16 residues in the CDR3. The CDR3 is CSARNPGTATSEKLFF. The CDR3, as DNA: TGCAGTGCTAGAAATCCAGGGACAGCAACTAGTGAAAAACTGTTTTTT.

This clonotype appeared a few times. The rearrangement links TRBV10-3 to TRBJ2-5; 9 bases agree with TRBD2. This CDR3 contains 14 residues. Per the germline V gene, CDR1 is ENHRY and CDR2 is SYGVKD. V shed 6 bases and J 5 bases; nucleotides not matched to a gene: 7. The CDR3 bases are TGTGCCATCAGGGGGACTAGCTCAGGGGAGACCCAGTACTTC. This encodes CAIRGTSSGETQYF.

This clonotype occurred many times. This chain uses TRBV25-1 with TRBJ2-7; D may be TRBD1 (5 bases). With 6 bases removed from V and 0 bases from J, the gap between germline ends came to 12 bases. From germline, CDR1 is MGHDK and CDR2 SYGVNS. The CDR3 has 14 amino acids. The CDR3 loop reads CASSRTGFSYEQYF. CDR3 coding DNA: TGTGCCAGCAGCAGAACAGGTTTCTCCTACGAGCAGTACTTC.

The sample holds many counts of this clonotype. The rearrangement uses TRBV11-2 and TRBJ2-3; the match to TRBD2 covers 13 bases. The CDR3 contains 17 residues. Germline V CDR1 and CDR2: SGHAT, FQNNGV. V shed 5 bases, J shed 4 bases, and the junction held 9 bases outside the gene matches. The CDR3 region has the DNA TGTGCCAGCAGCGCCTGGACTAGCGGGAGAGGGGCAGATACGCAGTATTTT. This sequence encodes CASSAWTSGRGADTQYF.

The CDR3 loop is CASSRRLAGESSTDTQYF. The CDR3 DNA follows: TGTGCCAGCTCACGACGACTAGCGGGGGAATCTAGCACAGATACGCAGTATTTT. The genes are TRBV18 and TRBJ2-3; 12 nucleotides match TRBD2. This CDR3 has 18 amino acids. Losses at the gene ends were 4 bases for V and 0 bases for J; bases not matched to a gene: 8. Germline CDR1 is KGHSH and CDR2 is LQKENI.

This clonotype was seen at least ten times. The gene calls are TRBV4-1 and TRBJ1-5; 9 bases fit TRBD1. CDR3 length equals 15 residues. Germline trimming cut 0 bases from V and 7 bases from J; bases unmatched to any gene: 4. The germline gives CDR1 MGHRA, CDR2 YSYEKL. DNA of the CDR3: TGCGCCAGCAGCCAAGAGGCGACAGGGGGACAGCCCCAGCATTTT. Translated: CASSQEATGGQPQHF.

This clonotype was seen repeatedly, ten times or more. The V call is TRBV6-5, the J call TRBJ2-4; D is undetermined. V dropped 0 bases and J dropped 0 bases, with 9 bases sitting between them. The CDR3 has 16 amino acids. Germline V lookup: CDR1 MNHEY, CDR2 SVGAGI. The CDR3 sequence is CASSYSNRVAKNIQYF. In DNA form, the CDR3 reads TGTGCCAGCAGTTACTCGAACAGAGTAGCCAAAAACATTCAGTACTTC.

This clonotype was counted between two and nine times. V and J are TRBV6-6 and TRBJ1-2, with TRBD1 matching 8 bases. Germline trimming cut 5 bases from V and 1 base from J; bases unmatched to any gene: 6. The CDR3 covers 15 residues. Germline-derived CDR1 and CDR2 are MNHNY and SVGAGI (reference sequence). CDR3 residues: CASSTGTGLNYGYTF. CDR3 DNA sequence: TGTGCCAGCAGTACGGGGACAGGCCTTAACTATGGCTACACCTTC.